This T cell receptor beta chain was sequenced during a study of blood T cell repertoires in COVID-19. Study at large: The United States, Italy and Spain were the sources of the acute and convalescent COVID-19 samples. In each case, the material was cDNA or gDNA derived from T cells, B-cell-depleted T cells, or PBMCs.

In the original workflow: Using reference gene primer amplification, nucleated cell counts were estimated. Some clones are missing from TCRdb's copy, which holds only in-frame ones; the method was immunoSEQ multiplex PCR. The D gene and trimming were derived from the DNA, and the V and J assignments and clone size from that table. This sample has approximately 470,000 clones; approximately 90% occur once, and the top ten carry roughly 0.7%. The V end lost 6 bases, the J end lost 7 bases, and 16 bases lay between the germline ends. Germline CDR1 and CDR2: WNHNN and SYGVQD (reference sequence). The CDR3 length is 15 residues. Recovery among Cohort 3 donors was established by two negative PCRs, clearance, or symptom resolution.

Input material: PBMCs or T cells enriched from blood (not recorded which). The rearrangement joins TRBV10-1 to TRBJ1-6; D is perhaps TRBD1 (6 bases). This TCR was sampled from a woman aged 18-35 years who had recovered from COVID-19. CDR3 in DNA: TGCGCCAGCAGACAGGGTTCGTTTGGGAATTCACCCCTCCACTTT. Translation: CASRQGSFGNSPLHF.